Presented here are 8 T cell receptor beta chains from one specimen sequenced in a study of T cell responses to AZD1222 COVID-19 vaccine (dated by TCRdb to the early 2020s). What the time point label conveys for this sample: baseline before first vaccination. The method was the immunoSEQ multiplex PCR assay. TCRdb retrieved this table from immuneACCESS and kept in-frame rearrangements only. Not all clones are present; in checked studies, unresolved V genes account for under half, and no reason is known for the remainder. In this sample the table shows about 120,000 clones, about 89% of which occur a single time. The biggest ten clones account for roughly 5% of the sample. Sequenced here: peripheral blood, sampled on day 0 of AZD1222 vaccination. These receptors all come from an adult in good health.

The V and J genes are TRBV7-9 and TRBJ2-7; possible D gene TRBD2, 6 bases. V was cut by 4 bases and J by 5 bases, with 21 bases left in between. CDR3 length: 16 amino acids. The germline V gene encodes CDR1 SEHNR and CDR2 FQNEAQ (reference sequence). The CDR3 DNA reads as TGTGCCAGCAGCTCAGGTAGCGGCGGTATCGCCCACGAGCAGTACTTC. Translating gives CASSSGSGGIAHEQYF. Combining the CDR3 with reference TRBV7-9 and TRBJ2-7 gives the whole variable domain DTGVSQNPRHKITKRGQNVTFRCDPISEHNRLYWYRQTLGQGPEFLTYFQNEAQLEKSRLLSDRFSAERPKGSFSTLEIQRTEQGDSAMYLCASSSGSGGIAHEQYFGPGTRLTVT.

The rearrangement uses TRBV15 and TRBJ2-5; no definite D call. Trimming cost V 1 base and J 5 bases, with 14 bases left between them. The CDR3 loop spans 15 amino acids. Germline V gene sequence: CDR1 LNHNV, CDR2 YYDKDF (reference sequence). The CDR3 spells CATSRVGNSEETQYF. CDR3 in DNA: TGTGCCACCAGCAGAGTAGGGAACAGCGAGGAGACCCAGTACTTC.

The sample holds one count of this clone. The DNA for the CDR3 is TGTGCCTGGTGGACAGGGGCTTTTCAAGAGACCCAGTACTTC. Protein product: CAWWTGAFQETQYF. The rearrangement joins TRBV30 to TRBJ2-5; 9 bases fit TRBD1. The J segment lost 2 bases and the V segment lost 5 bases, leaving 6 bases of the junction unmatched. Germline V gene lookup returns CDR1 GTSNPN and CDR2 SVGIG (reference sequence). CDR3 size: 14 residues.

The rearrangement uses TRBV5-1 and TRBJ1-4; D gene ambiguous. Germline V gene data show CDR1 as SGHRS and CDR2 as YFSETQ. There are 13 residues in the CDR3. Trimming left V 1 base short and J 7 bases short, with 8 bases between. CDR3 loop: CASSLWRGEKLFF. As DNA, the CDR3 is TGCGCCAGCAGCTTGTGGCGCGGTGAAAAACTGTTTTTT. Using reference TRBV5-1 and TRBJ1-4 for the parts outside the CDR3, the full variable domain is KAGVTQTPRYLIKTRGQQVTLSCSPISGHRSVSWYQQTPGQGLQFLFEYFSETQRNKGNFPGRFSGRQFSNSRSEMNVSTLELGDSALYLCASSLWRGEKLFFGSGTQLSVL.

The chain is built from TRBV19 and TRBJ2-1, with D maybe TRBD1 (6 bases). Trimming took off 5 bases at V and 0 bases at J, with 11 bases between the two ends. Germline CDR1 is LNHDA and CDR2 is SQIVND (reference sequence). There are 15 residues in the CDR3. The CDR3 nucleotides are TGTGCCAGTAGTTCAGAGACAGGCTCCTACAATGAGCAGTTCTTC. Protein: CASSSETGSYNEQFF.

The J gene is TRBJ1-6, the V gene TRBV30; D ambiguous. V was pared by 3 bases and J by 6 bases, with 12 bases between. The CDR3 consists of 14 residues. The germline CDR1 and CDR2 sequences are GTSNPN and SVGIG (reference sequence). CDR3 nucleotide sequence: TGTGCCTGGAGCGAGAAGGGAGGTAATTCACCCCTCCACTTT. Amino acid sequence: CAWSEKGGNSPLHF. The full variable domain, rest sourced from reference TRBV30 and TRBJ1-6, is SQTIHQWPATLVQPVGSPLSLECTVEGTSNPNLYWYRQAAGRGLQLLFYSVGIGQISSEVPQNLSASRPQDRQFILSSKKLLLSDSGFYLCAWSEKGGNSPLHFGNGTRLTVT.

This clone has a handful of counts. This chain links TRBV20-1 with TRBJ1-1; the D is unclear. In germline, CDR1 is DFQATT, CDR2 SNEGSKA (reference sequence). Trimming removed 3 bases at V and 7 bases at J, with 18 bases between. This CDR3 has 14 residues. CDR3 coding DNA: TGCAGTGCTAGTGACCCCCTAGAAGCGAATGAAGCTTTCTTT. As protein: CSASDPLEANEAFF.

This chain joins TRBV6-5 and TRBJ1-6; D is undetermined. This CDR3 region has 11 residues. Per the germline V gene, CDR1 is MNHEY and CDR2 is SVGAGI. The CDR3 protein is CDTVYNSPLHF. The CDR3 nucleotides are TGTGATACGGTGTATAATTCACCCCTCCACTTT.